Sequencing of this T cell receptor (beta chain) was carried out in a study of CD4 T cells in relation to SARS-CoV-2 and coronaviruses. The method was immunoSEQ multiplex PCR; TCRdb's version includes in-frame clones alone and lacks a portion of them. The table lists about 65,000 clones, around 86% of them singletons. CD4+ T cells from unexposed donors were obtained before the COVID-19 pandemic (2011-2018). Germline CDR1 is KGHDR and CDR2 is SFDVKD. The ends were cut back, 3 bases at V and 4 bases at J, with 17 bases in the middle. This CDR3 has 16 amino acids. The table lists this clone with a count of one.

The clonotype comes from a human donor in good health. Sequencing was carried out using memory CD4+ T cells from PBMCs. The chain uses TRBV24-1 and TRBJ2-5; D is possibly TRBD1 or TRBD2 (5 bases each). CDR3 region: CATSDPRDLPSETQYF. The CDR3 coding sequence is TGTGCCACCAGTGATCCCCGGGACCTTCCTTCAGAGACCCAGTACTTC.